Included here is one T cell receptor (beta chain) sequence, with context. Its antigen is unknown. No much larger clone exists at a distance of one base, and base qualities are not known. Receptor amplification or capture employed RT-PCR. Sequencer: NextSeq 550. TCRdb's own reprocessing of the public reads used fastp at Q25 and MiXCR and kept productive beta chains. Every distinct CDR3 protein forms one entry, paired with its most common genes and DNA. The sample includes 800,000 to 1,000,000 distinct CDR3 sequences, with roughly 17% observed a single time. The ten largest clonotypes hold 5% to 6.5% of the sample. CDR1 and CDR2, looked up from the germline V gene, are SNHLY and FYNNEI. Ends trimmed: V by 5 bases, J by 6 bases; bases unmatched to a gene: 6. From the cysteine through the phenylalanine, the CDR3 covers 14 amino acids. Only the CDR3 part of the read is kept: 42 bases, read in frame from the first base.

This entry comes from a study of patients and donors after allogeneic stem cell transplantation (dated by TCRdb to about 2020). The chain employs TRBV2 and TRBJ2-3; 9 middle bases align to TRBD2. This TCR came from a human donor who was either an allogeneic HSCT recipient or a stem cell or donor lymphocyte infusion donor (not recorded which). It is not recorded whose cells these are; they may come from a transplant donor. Source material: blood, either unsorted or a sorted T cell fraction (not recorded which). The CDR3 region has the sequence CASSPSGVYDTQYF. The bases read TGTGCCAGCAGTCCTAGCGGGGTTTATGATACGCAGTATTTT.